Here is one TCR beta chain with its context. This record comes from a study of cytomegalovirus exposure and HLA in healthy donors. The germline V gene encodes CDR1 LGHNT and CDR2 FRNRAP. CDR3 length: 13 residues. V lost 6 bases, J lost 4 bases, and 13 bases lay in between. This PCR relied on a set of 60 Vbeta primers and 13 Jbeta primers. Profiling relied on immunoSEQ multiplex PCR, and the TCRdb table lists in-frame clones only, not all of them. The sample shows more than 95,000 clones, around 72% of them seen only once. The sequenced material came from PBMCs. This clonotype was obtained from a woman aged 45-65 years in good health and CMV-seropositive. The chain couples TRBV12-5 to TRBJ2-7, with D possibly matching TRBD2 (6 bases). The chain's CDR3 is CASGPAGDYEQYF. CDR3 in DNA: TGTGCTAGTGGACCAGCGGGCGATTACGAGCAGTACTTC.